The 13 T cell receptor beta chains below were found in one sample sequenced in a study of OX40 agonist ivuxolimab in advanced cancers. The assay was immunoSEQ multiplex PCR, and TCRdb's table has in-frame clones only and misses some. The table lists over 85,000 clones, 90% to 95% of them singletons. Source: CD4+ or CD8+ T cells sorted from blood, taken in a trial of the OX40 agonist ivuxolimab. The receptors were gathered from an adult with an advanced solid tumor such as melanoma, head and neck, liver or kidney cancer.

This chain links TRBV10-3 with TRBJ2-1; either TRBD1 or TRBD2 may supply D (5 bases each). Trimming stripped 4 bases from V and 8 bases from J, with 12 bases between. Per germline, CDR1 ENHRY and CDR2 SYGVKD. This CDR3 has 13 amino acids. The CDR3 protein is CAISAGAGYEQFF. In DNA form, the CDR3 reads TGTGCCATCAGTGCCGGGGCTGGCTATGAGCAGTTCTTC.

This clone occurred once. The CDR3 coding sequence is TGTGCCAGCAGTTACGGGAGGCAGGGACAGAACATTCAGTACTTC. It yields the protein CASSYGRQGQNIQYF. This rearrangement joins TRBV6-5 to TRBJ2-4; possibly TRBD1 for D (7 bases). Germline V gene lookup returns CDR1 MNHEY and CDR2 SVGAGI. Trimming removed 2 bases from V and 7 bases from J, with 15 bases in between. This CDR3 has 15 residues.

This chain uses TRBV7-3 with TRBJ2-5, with TRBD1 matching 8 bases. V trimming: 8 bases; J trimming: 5 bases; junction bases outside the gene matches: 7. CDR3 length: 13 amino acids. Germline V gives CDR1 SGHTA, CDR2 FQGTGA. CDR3: CASGQGARETQYF. DNA for the CDR3: TGTGCCAGCGGGCAGGGGGCTCGGGAGACCCAGTACTTC.

The chain combines TRBV6-1 with TRBJ1-2, with D perhaps TRBD1 (6 bases). V gave up 2 bases and J gave up 8 bases, with 15 bases separating them. Germline loops: CDR1 MNHNS, CDR2 SASEGT. This CDR3 is 14 amino acids long. CDR3 DNA sequence: TGTGCCAGCAGTGAAAGGGAGGGGGTCTGGGGCTACACCTTC. This codes for CASSEREGVWGYTF.

The chain is built from TRBV30 and TRBJ2-3; the D call may be TRBD1 or TRBD2 (6 bases each). CDR1 and CDR2 from the germline V gene are GTSNPN and SVGIG (reference sequence). CDR3 size: 12 residues. With 4 bases removed from V and 8 bases from J, the gap between germline ends came to 13 bases. CDR3 sequence (DNA): TGTGCCTGGAATAGGGGGGTCGGTACGCAGTATTTT. Protein product: CAWNRGVGTQYF.

The chain has TRBV21-1 and TRBJ2-6; TRBD2 is the table's D call, not checked against the DNA. TRBV21-1 is termed a pseudogene. The CDR3 runs to 18 residues. CDR3 region: CASSKATGEGSGANVLTF. Here the CDR3 DNA reads TGTGCCAGCAGCAAAGCGACCGGGGAAGGCTCTGGGGCCAACGTCCTGACTTTC.

This rearrangement joins TRBV6-5 to TRBJ2-7; possible D gene TRBD1, 5 bases. From germline, CDR1 is MNHEY and CDR2 SVGAGI. CDR3 length equals 16 residues. Trimming shortened V by 2 bases and J by 0 bases, and 14 bases separated the two germline ends. CDR3 nucleotides: TGTGCCAGCAGTTACCGGGTTAACAGGTACTCCTACGAGCAGTACTTC. Amino acid sequence: CASSYRVNRYSYEQYF.

The chain carries TRBV10-3 and TRBJ2-7, with TRBD2 matching 11 bases. The CDR3 is 16 residues long. The germline V gene encodes CDR1 ENHRY and CDR2 SYGVKD. With V trimmed by 3 bases and J by 3 bases, 7 bases remained unmatched. The CDR3, as DNA: TGTGCCATCAGTGACCTTAGCGGGAGGGCCAACTACGAGCAGTACTTC. Protein: CAISDLSGRANYEQYF.

The V and J genes are TRBV5-4 and TRBJ2-2, with TRBD2 as a possible D gene (5 bases). V lost 3 bases and J lost 1, with 10 bases in between. Per germline, CDR1 SGHNT and CDR2 YYREEE (reference sequence). The CDR3 is made up of 15 amino acids. The CDR3 DNA is TGTGCCAGCAGCTCCTATAGCGAGAACACCGGGGAGCTGTTTTTT. This gives the protein CASSSYSENTGELFF.

The chain links TRBV7-2 to TRBJ2-7; possible D gene TRBD2, 5 bases. CDR3 size: 13 residues. The V end lost 5 bases, the J end lost 4 bases, and 12 bases lay between the germline ends. Germline V CDR1 and CDR2: SGHTA, FQGNSA. This CDR3 reads CASSLLAGYEQYF. The CDR3 DNA reads TGTGCCAGCAGCCTTCTTGCGGGTTACGAGCAGTACTTC.

The chain joins TRBV28 to TRBJ2-7, with TRBD1 identical over 7 bases. The V gene end was trimmed by 10 bases and the J gene end by 0 bases; junction bases not matched to a gene: 6. This CDR3 spans 13 amino acids. From germline, CDR1 is MDHEN and CDR2 SYDVKM. The CDR3 loop reads CANRRDSSYEQYF. The CDR3 DNA reads as TGTGCCAACCGAAGGGACAGCTCCTACGAGCAGTACTTC.

V is TRBV28 and J is TRBJ2-6; D uncertain. V was trimmed by 5 bases and J by 0 bases, leaving 5 bases between them. The CDR3 extends over 14 amino acids. Germline CDR1 MDHEN, CDR2 SYDVKM. The DNA for the CDR3 is TGTGCCAGCAGTCCCTACTCTGGGGCCAACGTCCTGACTTTC. Its protein is CASSPYSGANVLTF.

The genes are TRBV6-6 and TRBJ1-3, with D unclear. CDR3 length: 12 residues. Germline lookup yields CDR1 MNHNY and CDR2 SVGAGI (reference sequence). Between the trimmed V and J ends, which lost 7 bases and 4 bases, there was a span of 8 bases. CDR3 sequence (DNA): TGTGCCAGCACCCCCCGAGGAAACACCATATATTTT. This sequence encodes CASTPRGNTIYF.